Presented here are 32 T cell receptor beta chains from one specimen sequenced in a study of T cell repertoires in cytomegalovirus infection. TCRdb re-called the reads through MiXCR, storing one row per CDR3 protein. Among about 190,000 distinct CDR3 sequences listed, less than 9.5% were seen once. Material: PBMCs. The source of these receptors is a human donor in good health (CMV status not recorded). Some clones in this sample may be carry-over from other donors' samples.

This clonotype was seen ten or more times. The chain employs TRBV7-9 and TRBJ2-1, with 8 bases fitting TRBD2. The CDR3 is 16 residues long. Germline values: CDR1 SEHNR, CDR2 FQNEAQ (reference sequence). The trim removed 5 bases at V and 7 bases at J, leaving 13 bases unmatched. Here the CDR3 reads CASSRRFERERNEQFF. The CDR3 coding sequence is TGTGCCAGCAGCCGGCGTTTCGAGCGGGAGAGGAATGAGCAGTTCTTC.

This clonotype was seen repeatedly, ten times or more. The chain employs TRBV7-6 and TRBJ2-3; D is perhaps TRBD2 (5 bases). The CDR3 consists of 15 residues. Trimming shortened V by 1 base and J by 5 bases, and 13 bases separated the two germline ends. The V gene's germline CDR1 is SGHVS and CDR2 FNYEAQ. The chain's CDR3 is CASSLGGLAVDTQYF. CDR3 nucleotide sequence: TGTGCCAGCAGCTTAGGTGGTCTAGCTGTAGATACGCAGTATTTT.

This clonotype was observed many times. The V call is TRBV7-2, the J call TRBJ1-1; D gene uncertain. The V gene's germline CDR1 is SGHTA and CDR2 FQGNSA. Trimming removed 2 bases from V and 10 bases from J, with 14 bases in between. The CDR3 contains 13 residues. CDR3 residues: CASSLYGSGLAFF. The DNA for the CDR3 is TGTGCCAGCAGCTTATATGGCTCGGGGTTAGCTTTCTTT.

In this sample, this clonotype turned up many times. The chain employs TRBV6-1 and TRBJ2-6, with 8 bases fitting TRBD1. This CDR3 spans 16 amino acids. The germline V gene encodes CDR1 MNHNS and CDR2 SASEGT. V lost 5 bases and J lost 2; bases outside the gene matches: 5. The DNA for the CDR3 is TGTGCCAGCAGTCAGGGGGCGCGGACTGGGGCCAACGTCCTGACTTTC. This translates into CASSQGARTGANVLTF.

This clonotype was counted at least ten times. The V call is TRBV11-2, the J call TRBJ1-2; 7 bases align to TRBD1. The germline gives CDR1 SGHAT, CDR2 FQNNGV. The J segment lost 0 bases and the V segment lost 6 bases, leaving 16 bases of the junction unmatched. The CDR3 has 18 amino acids. CDR3 coding DNA: TGTGCCAGCAGTTACCCCCCGGGACAGAGACTTTCTAACTATGGCTACACCTTC. It yields the protein CASSYPPGQRLSNYGYTF.

Only a few counts were recorded for this clonotype. The chain couples TRBV28 to TRBJ2-7; the D call may be TRBD1 or TRBD2 (5 bases each). The last part of the DNA fits TRBJ2-1 better; the J call may be wrong. Germline V gene data show CDR1 as MDHEN and CDR2 as SYDVKM. The CDR3 contains 12 residues. In DNA, the CDR3 is TGTGCCAGCCATCGGGACCATCTAGGCCAGTTCTTC. It encodes CASHRDHLGQFF.

This chain links TRBV20-1 with TRBJ2-5, with TRBD2 matching over 12 bases. This CDR3 spans 14 amino acids. The V gene end was trimmed by 6 bases and the J gene end by 5 bases; junction bases not matched to a gene: 7. Germline CDR1 reads DFQATT; CDR2 reads SNEGSKA (reference sequence). The CDR3 protein is CSAMTSGRIETQYF. The DNA of the CDR3 is TGCAGTGCCATGACTAGCGGGAGAATCGAGACCCAGTACTTC.

V and J are TRBV4-1 and TRBJ1-5; D remains unclear. The V end was cut by 4 bases, the J end by 6 bases, with 10 bases between. CDR1 is MGHRA and CDR2 is YSYEKL in the germline V gene. CDR3 length: 13 amino acids. This chain's CDR3 is CASSLVFSQPQHF. CDR3 in DNA: TGCGCCAGCAGCCTCGTATTTTCTCAGCCCCAGCATTTT.

V and J are TRBV6-2 or TRBV6-3 and TRBJ2-7, with 8 bases fitting TRBD2. The ends lost 4 bases at V and 3 bases at J; junction bases unmatched: 2. The length of the CDR3 is 13 residues. Germline V gene data show CDR1 as MNHEY and CDR2 as SVGEGT. The CDR3 DNA is TGTGCCAGCAGTTGGACTAGCATCTACGAGCAGTACTTC. Translation: CASSWTSIYEQYF.

A few counts support this clonotype. The V gene is TRBV20-1, the J gene TRBJ1-1, with TRBD1 matching 10 bases. Germline-derived CDR1 and CDR2 are DFQATT and SNEGSKA (reference sequence). The CDR3 has 14 residues. After removal of 6 bases from V and 4 bases from J, the junction contained 8 bases not matched to a gene. The CDR3 loop reads CSATGQGESTEAFF. The CDR3 DNA follows: TGCAGTGCCACTGGACAGGGGGAGTCCACTGAAGCTTTCTTT.

The table lists this clonotype with a few counts. The chain carries TRBV4-1 and TRBJ1-1; D remains ambiguous. Per germline, CDR1 MGHRA and CDR2 YSYEKL. Trimming removed 1 base at V and 0 bases at J, with 9 bases between. The length of the CDR3 is 15 residues. Here the CDR3 DNA reads TGCGCCAGCAGCCAAGTTGGGAACCTGAACACTGAAGCTTTCTTT. This encodes CASSQVGNLNTEAFF.

This clonotype was counted many times. The rearrangement joins TRBV6-6 to TRBJ1-1, with D tentatively TRBD1 (6 bases). The CDR3 covers 16 residues. Trimming cost V 9 bases and J 5 bases, with 25 bases left between them. The V gene's germline CDR1 is MNHNY and CDR2 SVGAGI (reference sequence). CDR3 protein: CASPKLGQSRGTEAFF. CDR3 nucleotide sequence: TGTGCCAGTCCGAAATTAGGACAGTCCCGTGGAACTGAAGCTTTCTTT.

The sample holds many counts of this clonotype. The chain couples TRBV28 to TRBJ1-1; no firm D call. Germline CDR1 is MDHEN and CDR2 is SYDVKM. Trimming stripped 5 bases from V and 7 bases from J, with 11 bases between. CDR3 size: 12 residues. The CDR3 DNA reads TGTGCCAGCAGTCTCTCAGCCCTTGAAGCTTTCTTT. Translating it yields CASSLSALEAFF.

This clonotype was found many times. V is TRBV15 and J is TRBJ2-3, with TRBD2 matching 9 bases. The CDR3 runs 16 residues. Germline V gives CDR1 LNHNV, CDR2 YYDKDF (reference sequence). J lost 6 bases, V lost 1 base, and 8 bases had no gene match. CDR3 region: CATSRGYSGSGDTQYF. The CDR3 DNA reads as TGTGCCACCAGCAGAGGCTATAGCGGGAGCGGTGATACGCAGTATTTT.

This clonotype was observed many times. The chain couples TRBV7-9 to TRBJ2-5, with D maybe TRBD2 (6 bases). The V gene's germline CDR1 is SEHNR and CDR2 FQNEAQ (reference sequence). This CDR3 spans 14 amino acids. The germline V and J ends were trimmed by 4 bases and 2 bases, with 11 bases remaining between them. The CDR3 loop is CASSWGDRQETQYF. The DNA for the CDR3 is TGTGCCAGCAGCTGGGGGGATAGACAAGAGACCCAGTACTTC.

This clonotype was recorded a few times. For the CDR3, the DNA is TGTGCCAGCAGCTCTCTTAAGATTCCCCGGGATGGCTACACCTTC. It encodes CASSSLKIPRDGYTF. V and J are TRBV5-4 and TRBJ1-2; D gene ambiguous. CDR1 is SGHNT, CDR2 YYREEE, per germline (reference sequence). The CDR3 consists of 15 residues. V shed 3 bases and J shed 6 bases, with 18 bases lying between them.

This clonotype was found many times. The chain employs TRBV7-2 and TRBJ2-7; 7 nucleotides align to TRBD2. Germline trimming cut 1 base from V and 2 bases from J; bases unmatched to any gene: 14. The CDR3 spans 18 residues. The germline CDR1 and CDR2 sequences are SGHTA and FQGNSA. The CDR3 region is CASSLEGNAAGYTYEQYF. The CDR3 coding sequence is TGTGCCAGCAGCTTAGAGGGTAACGCAGCGGGATATACCTACGAGCAGTACTTC.

This sequence joins TRBV20-1 and TRBJ2-7; possibly TRBD1 or TRBD2 for D (5 bases each). The CDR3 runs to 13 residues. Germline V gene lookup returns CDR1 DFQATT and CDR2 SNEGSKA (reference sequence). V shed 8 bases and J shed 0 bases, with 14 bases lying between them. CDR3 DNA sequence: TGCAGTTTAAGAGGGGATCGCTCCTACGAGCAGTACTTC. It codes for CSLRGDRSYEQYF.

This clonotype was counted a few times. This sequence joins TRBV7-6 and TRBJ2-7; weak D call: TRBD2 (5 bases). The CDR3 has 15 residues. V lost 5 bases and J 7 bases, leaving 21 bases between the germline ends. Germline CDR1 is SGHVS and CDR2 is FNYEAQ. The chain's CDR3 is CASSPWGDHVREQYF. CDR3 sequence (DNA): TGTGCCAGCAGCCCATGGGGAGACCATGTCAGAGAGCAGTACTTC.

This clonotype was observed many times. The chain is built from TRBV7-2 and TRBJ2-3; 8 bases fit TRBD2. The junction had 3 bases not matched to a gene; V was cut back by 3 bases and J by 1 base. The CDR3 runs 15 residues. Germline-derived CDR1 and CDR2 are SGHTA and FQGNSA. CDR3 residues: CASSFISGGTDTQYF. CDR3 DNA: TGTGCCAGCAGCTTTATTAGCGGGGGCACAGATACGCAGTATTTT.

Many counts were recorded for this clonotype. The chain carries TRBV7-9 and TRBJ1-1; tentatively, D is TRBD1 (5 bases). In germline, CDR1 is SEHNR, CDR2 FQNEAQ (reference sequence). The V end lost 1 base, the J end lost 4 bases, and 10 bases lay between the germline ends. This CDR3 has 14 amino acids. CDR3 sequence reads: CASSLGPGPTEAFF. Here the CDR3 DNA reads TGTGCCAGCAGCTTAGGTCCAGGGCCCACTGAAGCTTTCTTT. Based on the CDR3 plus reference TRBV7-9 and TRBJ1-1, the full variable domain is DTGVSQNPRHKITKRGQNVTFRCDPISEHNRLYWYRQTLGQGPEFLTYFQNEAQLEKSRLLSDRFSAERPKGSFSTLEIQRTEQGDSAMYLCASSLGPGPTEAFFGQGTRLTVV.

Ten or more counts support this clonotype. V is TRBV7-2 and J is TRBJ1-2, with a weak D call TRBD1 (5 bases). The CDR3 runs 13 residues. With 5 bases removed from V and 1 base from J, the gap between germline ends came to 8 bases. Germline CDR1 and CDR2: SGHTA and FQGNSA. CDR3 region: CASSPRGNYGYTF. The CDR3 DNA reads TGTGCCAGCAGCCCTAGGGGTAACTATGGCTACACCTTC.

As regards this clonotype: The conserved phenylalanine or tryptophan is not found at the CDR3 terminus, so this likely reflects a read error. This rearrangement joins TRBV7-2 to TRBJ1-5; possibly TRBD1 for D (5 bases). The CDR3 length is 16 residues. Germline CDR1 is SGHTA and CDR2 is FQGNSA. CDR3 in DNA: TGTGCCAGCAGCTACGATTCCGGGACGGGCAATCAGCGCCAGCATTTG. Translating gives CASSYDSGTGNQRQHL.

This clonotype was found many times. This sequence joins TRBV7-2 and TRBJ1-5; tentative D call: TRBD1 (5 bases). Germline CDR1 and CDR2: SGHTA and FQGNSA. Between the trimmed V and J ends, which lost 5 bases and 7 bases, there was a span of 15 bases. This CDR3 has 14 amino acids. For the CDR3, the DNA is TGTGCCAGCAGCCCGCGGGGCCTCGGACAGCCCCAGCATTTT. Its translation is CASSPRGLGQPQHF. Combining the CDR3 with reference TRBV7-2 and TRBJ1-5 gives the whole variable domain GAGVSQSPSNKVTEKGKDVELRCDPISGHTALYWYRQSLGQGLEFLIYFQGNSAPDKSGLPSDRFSAERTGGSVSTLTIQRTQQEDSAVYLCASSPRGLGQPQHFGDGTRLSIL.

The chain joins TRBV5-4 to TRBJ2-7; TRBD2 might be the D (5 bases). CDR3 length: 14 amino acids. V was pared by 4 bases and J by 4 bases, with 15 bases between. Germline loops: CDR1 SGHNT, CDR2 YYREEE (reference sequence). DNA of the CDR3: TGTGCCAGCAGCGCCGGGAATGCGGCGTACGAGCAGTACTTC. Protein: CASSAGNAAYEQYF.

This clonotype was found a few times. The chain combines TRBV18 with TRBJ2-7, with TRBD1 as a possible D gene (6 bases). Trimming shortened V by 1 base and J by 3 bases, and 13 bases separated the two germline ends. CDR3 length: 15 residues. Germline V gene data show CDR1 as KGHSH and CDR2 as LQKENI. The CDR3 sequence: CASSPLRQAIYEQYF. The CDR3 DNA is TGTGCCAGCTCACCACTGAGACAGGCTATCTACGAGCAGTACTTC.

This clonotype was counted many times. This chain links TRBV6-5 with TRBJ2-3; 9 bases match TRBD2. Trimming removed 0 bases from V and 5 bases from J; junction bases left unmatched: 6. CDR1 and CDR2 from the germline V gene are MNHEY and SVGAGI. The CDR3 extends over 16 amino acids. The DNA of the CDR3 is TGTGCCAGCAGTTACTCTTTAGCGGGAGAGTTAGATACGCAGTATTTT. Amino acid sequence: CASSYSLAGELDTQYF.

This clonotype showed up many times. The chain joins TRBV11-2 to TRBJ1-6; possibly TRBD1 for D (5 bases). Per the germline V gene, CDR1 is SGHAT and CDR2 is FQNNGV. This CDR3 contains 19 residues. The ends were cut back, 2 bases at V and 0 bases at J, with 17 bases in the middle. The CDR3 sequence is CASSLRSEGSSSYNSPLHF. The CDR3 bases are TGTGCCAGCAGCTTAAGGTCTGAGGGGTCGAGCTCCTATAATTCACCCCTCCACTTT.

This clonotype was seen ten or more times. The chain combines TRBV7-6 with TRBJ1-1; no clear D. Germline V CDR1 and CDR2: SGHVS, FNYEAQ. The CDR3 consists of 14 residues. V was pared by 5 bases and J by 0 bases, with 10 bases between. The CDR3 DNA is TGTGCCAGCAGCCCACGGTGGGTGAACACTGAAGCTTTCTTT. It is translated as CASSPRWVNTEAFF.

A word on this clonotype: Since a much larger clone is just one base distant, this may be a read error. The rearrangement uses TRBV6-8 and TRBJ2-1, with D perhaps TRBD2 (5 bases). The germline V and J ends were trimmed by 5 bases and 11 bases, with 10 bases remaining between them. Germline lookup yields CDR1 MNHGY and CDR2 SAAAGT. This CDR3 is 11 amino acids long. In DNA form, the CDR3 reads TGTGCCAGCAGTATAAGCGGAAAGCAGTTCTTC. Amino acid sequence: CASSISGKQFF.

The rearrangement links TRBV5-1 to TRBJ1-1; D call uncertain. The CDR3 totals 14 residues. Deletions cut 5 bases from V and 4 bases from J, with 15 bases between. CDR1 is SGHRS, CDR2 YFSETQ, per germline. CDR3 sequence (DNA): TGCGCCAGCAGGTCTGACACGTGGGTCACTGAAGCTTTCTTT. This codes for CASRSDTWVTEAFF.

Ten or more counts support this clonotype. The chain couples TRBV25-1 to TRBJ2-6, with D uncertain. Germline V gene sequence: CDR1 MGHDK, CDR2 SYGVNS. The germline V and J ends were trimmed by 10 bases and 1 base, with 14 bases remaining between them. The CDR3 is 15 residues long. The CDR3 region is CAISAPSSGANVLTF. As DNA, the CDR3 is TGTGCCATCTCGGCCCCGTCTTCTGGGGCCAACGTCCTGACTTTC.